These 16 T cell receptor beta chains were all obtained from the same sample, sequenced in a study of graft-versus-host responses after intestinal transplantation. Profiling relied on immunoSEQ multiplex PCR, and the TCRdb table lists in-frame clones only, not all of them. The profile shows about 21,000 clones, less than 40% of them singletons. The authors plated about 200,000 CFSE-labeled responder cells with about 200,000 irradiated, violet-dye-labeled stimulator cells. The sample here was alloreactive CD8+ T cells from a mixed lymphocyte reaction culture, taken before intestinal transplant. Specified subset: CFSE-low proliferating T cells sorted from approximately six-day pre-transplant mixed lymphocyte reaction (GvH or HvG direction). The receptors were gathered from a human patient who received an intestinal transplant.

The table lists this clone with a few counts. V and J are TRBV11-3 and TRBJ1-2; no firm D call. The length of the CDR3 is 15 residues. CDR1 and CDR2 (germline): SGHNT, YENEEA. V gave up 0 bases and J gave up 3 bases, with 11 bases separating them. The CDR3 DNA is TGTGCCAGCAGCTTAGATTCCCTACCGGACTATGGCTACACCTTC. It specifies CASSLDSLPDYGYTF.

The V and J genes are TRBV2 and TRBJ1-2, with a weak D call TRBD1 (5 bases). The CDR3 has 14 amino acids. V lost 1 base, J lost 5 bases, and 11 bases lay in between. CDR1 SNHLY and CDR2 FYNNEI come from the germline V gene. In DNA form, the CDR3 reads TGTGCCAGCAGTGAAGGGCAGGGTTGGTATGGCTACACCTTC. Translated: CASSEGQGWYGYTF.

This clone is medium-sized. This sequence joins TRBV27 and TRBJ2-7; TRBD1 matches 8 bases. V lost 6 bases to trimming and J lost 3 bases; unmatched junction nucleotides: 4. The CDR3 sequence is 13 residues long. Germline assignment: CDR1 MNHEY and CDR2 SMNVEV (reference sequence). In DNA form, the CDR3 reads TGTGCCAGCAGAAGACAGGGGCGCTACGAGCAGTACTTC. This sequence encodes CASRRQGRYEQYF.

CDR3 coding DNA: TGTGCCAGCAGTGAGGAGAGGGGAGGGGGCGGCAATCAGCCCCAGCATTTT. Protein sequence: CASSEERGGGGNQPQHF. The chain combines TRBV2 with TRBJ1-5; TRBD1 agrees at 7 bases. CDR3 length equals 17 residues. The trim removed 3 bases at V and 2 bases at J, leaving 10 bases unmatched. The germline gives CDR1 SNHLY, CDR2 FYNNEI. Variable domain in full (rest from reference TRBV2 and TRBJ1-5): EPEVTQTPSHQVTQMGQEVILRCVPISNHLYFYWYRQILGQKVEFLVSFYNNEISEKSEIFDDQFSVERPDGSNFTLKIRSTKLEDSAMYFCASSEERGGGGNQPQHFGDGTRLSIL.

The chain joins TRBV7-9 to TRBJ2-1; a possible D gene is TRBD2 (7 bases). This CDR3 spans 14 amino acids. V lost 3 bases, J lost 6 bases, and 12 bases lay in between. Germline CDR1 is SEHNR and CDR2 is FQNEAQ (reference sequence). Here the CDR3 reads CASSLRGTPNEQFF. In DNA, the CDR3 is TGTGCCAGCAGCTTGCGGGGGACACCCAATGAGCAGTTCTTC.

Concerning this clone itself: A single base is all that separates this from a far larger clone, so a read error is likely. The chain recombines TRBV4-2 with TRBJ2-4; 9 bases map to TRBD2. V was pared by 0 bases and J by 8 bases, with 5 bases of the junction left unmatched. Germline V gives CDR1 LGHNA, CDR2 YNFKEQ. The CDR3 is 15 amino acids. For the CDR3, the DNA is TGTGCCAGCAGCCAAGAATCGCGGGAGGGGGACATTCAGTACTTC. Protein sequence: CASSQESREGDIQYF.

This chain uses TRBV6-5 with TRBJ2-1; 11 bases agree with TRBD2. Germline V gene data show CDR1 as MNHEY and CDR2 as SVGAGI. The CDR3 length is 15 residues. The V segment lost 5 bases and the J segment 3 bases; nucleotides outside the gene matches: 3. The CDR3 loop is CASSIGTSGYNEQFF. CDR3 coding DNA: TGTGCCAGCAGTATAGGGACTAGCGGCTACAATGAGCAGTTCTTC.

Comments on this clone: Just one base apart from a much larger clone, this may be a read error. J is TRBJ2-7 and V is TRBV6-5; TRBD1 matches 10 bases. Germline V lookup: CDR1 MNHEY, CDR2 SVGAGI. This CDR3 contains 16 residues. The trim removed 2 bases at V and 6 bases at J, leaving 10 bases unmatched. CDR3 protein: CASSYLPGTGAAEQYF. The CDR3 DNA sequence: TGTGCCAGCAGTTACCTCCCCGGGACAGGGGCCGCCGAGCAGTACTTC.

In this sample, this clone turned up a few times. V gene TRBV29-1 combines with J gene TRBJ1-2; a possible D gene is TRBD1 (6 bases). V was pared by 6 bases and J by 4 bases, with 18 bases between. This CDR3 region has 14 residues. Per the germline V gene, CDR1 is SQVTM and CDR2 is ANQGSEA. The CDR3 DNA reads as TGCAGCGTCCCCCCTGACAGGAGCCTCTATGGCTACACCTTC. As protein: CSVPPDRSLYGYTF.

This clone was seen a handful of times. The V and J genes are TRBV4-1 and TRBJ1-4; 7 bases agree with TRBD1. J lost 1 base, V lost 4 bases, and 6 bases had no gene match. The CDR3 consists of 16 residues. Germline V lookup: CDR1 MGHRA, CDR2 YSYEKL. CDR3 protein: CASSPGQVLTNEKLFF. The CDR3 DNA reads TGCGCCAGCAGCCCTGGACAGGTTTTAACTAATGAAAAACTGTTTTTT.

This chain's CDR3 is CASSLVLGPIDLNTGELFF. CDR3 nucleotide sequence: TGTGCCAGCAGCTTAGTCTTGGGGCCAATCGACCTCAACACCGGGGAGCTGTTTTTT. The V gene is TRBV7-9, the J gene TRBJ2-2; weak D call: TRBD1 (5 bases). The germline CDR1 and CDR2 sequences are SEHNR and FQNEAQ (reference sequence). V lost 1 base, J lost 2 bases, and 20 bases lay in between. The CDR3 totals 19 residues.

This clone turned up a few times. The genes are TRBV7-6 and TRBJ2-1; D possibly corresponds to TRBD2 (7 bases). V was cut by 1 base and J by 3 bases, with 13 bases left in between. The CDR3 totals 16 residues. Germline V CDR1 and CDR2: SGHVS, FNYEAQ. The CDR3: CASSLGGGGDYNEQFF. The CDR3 nucleotides read TGTGCCAGCAGCTTAGGAGGCGGGGGCGACTACAATGAGCAGTTCTTC.

This clone was recorded a few times. Compared with germline, one end of the junction differs, possibly owing to a read error. Other nucleotide sequences in the sample specify the same CDR3. The V call is TRBV5-1, the J call TRBJ2-7, with a weak D call TRBD2 (7 bases). This CDR3 region has 15 residues. CDR1 SGHRS and CDR2 YFSETQ come from the germline V gene. CDR3: CARSGTGGGGYEQYF. In nucleotides, the CDR3 is TGCGCCCGCAGCGGGACCGGGGGCGGGGGCTACGAGCAGTACTTC.

The table lists this clone with a few counts. The chain uses TRBV6-5 and TRBJ1-3; D gene unclear. V lost 4 bases and J 0 bases, leaving 7 bases between the germline ends. CDR1 is MNHEY, CDR2 SVGAGI, per germline. The CDR3 is 14 amino acids. CDR3 protein: CASSLRSSGNTIYF. DNA for the CDR3: TGTGCCAGCAGTTTACGGAGCTCTGGAAACACCATATATTTT.

This CDR3 is CASSQGRGVSYEQYF. CDR3 bases: TGTGCCAGCAGCCAAGGTCGGGGAGTCTCCTACGAGCAGTACTTC. The genes are TRBV5-4 and TRBJ2-7, with D possibly matching TRBD2 (5 bases). In germline, CDR1 is SGHNT, CDR2 YYREEE (reference sequence). Trimming stripped 4 bases from V and 0 bases from J, with 14 bases between. The CDR3 extends over 15 amino acids.

This clone was seen a few times. The V gene is TRBV7-9, the J gene TRBJ2-7; the D gene could be TRBD1 or TRBD2 (5 bases each). Trimming shortened V by 0 bases and J by 5 bases, and 8 bases separated the two germline ends. The CDR3 has 13 amino acids. Germline V gene lookup returns CDR1 SEHNR and CDR2 FQNEAQ (reference sequence). The CDR3, as DNA: TGTGCCAGCAGCTTAGCGGGGGTAGACGAGCAGTACTTC. Its protein is CASSLAGVDEQYF.